This record looks at one T cell receptor beta chain sequence and its context. Its target is unknown. The data originate from a study of cytomegalovirus exposure and HLA in healthy donors. General study findings and limits: Specificity of a few CMV-associated chains for CMV antigens was verified in vitro. Later analysis demonstrated an association between a missense DCLRE1C variant and TCR beta V- and J-gene trimming. Sequencing artifact likely explains a cluster of highly shared sequence variants.

Germline V gives CDR1 MNHEY, CDR2 SMNVEV (reference sequence). This CDR3 comprises 14 residues. The V and J ends lost 3 bases and 9 bases, in that order; junction bases with no gene match: 3. Primers included in the PCR were 60 Vbeta and 13 Jbeta primers. This table comes from immunoSEQ multiplex PCR, and its TCRdb copy is limited to in-frame clones, with some not included. Of about 160,000 clones detected, more than 80% appear once; the ten largest clones hold over 10%. The chain combines TRBV27 with TRBJ1-6, with 9 positions matching TRBD1. The sequencing input was PBMCs. The sequence derives from a woman between 50 and 59 years old in good health and CMV-seronegative. The CDR3, as DNA: TGTGCCAGCAGTTTGGGGACAGGGTCTTCACCCCTCCACTTT. Encoded protein: CASSLGTGSSPLHF.